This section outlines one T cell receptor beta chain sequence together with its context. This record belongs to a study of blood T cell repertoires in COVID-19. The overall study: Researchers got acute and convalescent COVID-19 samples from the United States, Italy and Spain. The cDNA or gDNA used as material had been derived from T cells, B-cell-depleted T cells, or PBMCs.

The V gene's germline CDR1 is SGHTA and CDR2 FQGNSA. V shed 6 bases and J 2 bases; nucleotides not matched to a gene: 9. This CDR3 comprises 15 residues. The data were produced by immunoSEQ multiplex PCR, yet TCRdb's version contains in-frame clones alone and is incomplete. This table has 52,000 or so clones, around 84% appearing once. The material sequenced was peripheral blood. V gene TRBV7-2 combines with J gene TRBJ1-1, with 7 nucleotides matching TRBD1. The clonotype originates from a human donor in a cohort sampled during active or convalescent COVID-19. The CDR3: CASRLTGTANTEAFF. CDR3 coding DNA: TGTGCCAGCAGACTAACCGGGACAGCCAACACTGAAGCTTTCTTT. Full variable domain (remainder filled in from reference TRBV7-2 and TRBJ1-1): GAGVSQSPSNKVTEKGKDVELRCDPISGHTALYWYRQSLGQGLEFLIYFQGNSAPDKSGLPSDRFSAERTGGSVSTLTIQRTQQEDSAVYLCASRLTGTANTEAFFGQGTRLTVV.